Below are 19 T cell receptor beta chains sequenced from a single sample in a study of diagnostic markers for celiac disease. TCRdb reprocessed the reads, with one entry per CDR3 protein and no DNA. This sample contains more than 500 distinct CDR3 sequences. Source material: either unsorted cells or a sorted T cell fraction (not recorded which). The receptors stem from a human donor. This table probably holds off-target reads from a library built for another chain.

The chain is built from TRBV25-1 and TRBJ2-7; TCRdb proposes TRBD2, but this gene call is untestable without DNA. The CDR3 spans 13 residues. Germline V gene lookup returns CDR1 MGHDK and CDR2 SYGVNS. The CDR3 spells CASSAKGLYEQYF.

The chain recombines TRBV20-1 with TRBJ2-5. Looked up from germline, CDR1 is DFQATT and CDR2 is SNEGSKA (reference sequence). The CDR3 is 13 residues long. This chain's CDR3 is CSATGRDQETQYF.

This rearrangement joins TRBV20-1 to TRBJ2-7; TCRdb's D gene call, TRBD1, goes unchecked for lack of DNA. CDR3 length: 19 amino acids. Germline-derived CDR1 and CDR2 are DFQATT and SNEGSKA (reference sequence). CDR3 sequence: CSAGYMGGSKGGSLYEQYF.

Judged by frequency, this clonotype is large. The chain combines TRBV28 with TRBJ1-5; the TCRdb call, TRBD1, lacks DNA for checking. This CDR3 spans 14 amino acids. Germline-derived CDR1 and CDR2 are MDHEN and SYDVKM. The CDR3 sequence is CASSAQGGNQPQHF.

The J gene is TRBJ1-2, the V gene TRBV28; lacking DNA, the TRBD1 call made by TCRdb goes unchecked. The CDR3 is 14 residues long. The germline CDR1 and CDR2 sequences are MDHEN and SYDVKM. CDR3: CASMPFDRDYGYTF.

This clonotype is deemed large by its frequency. V is TRBV10-3 and J is TRBJ2-3; the D call from TCRdb, TRBD2, cannot be confirmed without DNA. From germline, CDR1 is ENHRY and CDR2 SYGVKD. The CDR3 covers 16 residues. CDR3: CAISDTTSGSTDTQYF.

The chain joins TRBV6-5 to TRBJ2-1; the TCRdb D gene call, TRBD2, has no DNA to confirm it. Germline CDR1 MNHEY, CDR2 SVGAGI. The CDR3 is 14 amino acids. CDR3: CASSPLAGEDEQFF.

The CDR3: CASSATGDSNQPQHF. This chain joins TRBV7-9 and TRBJ1-5; TCRdb gives TRBD1 as the D gene, but with no DNA this cannot be confirmed. CDR3 length equals 15 residues. Germline-derived CDR1 and CDR2 are SEHNR and FQNEAQ (reference sequence).

Judged by frequency, this clonotype is medium-sized (0.01 to 0.1%). The V call is TRBV24-1, the J call TRBJ2-6; the TRBD1 assignment by TCRdb is unverifiable without DNA. CDR1 and CDR2 from the germline V gene are KGHDR and SFDVKD. The CDR3 is made up of 18 amino acids. The CDR3: CATSDSQGSISGANVLTF.

The V and J genes are TRBV12-3 or TRBV12-4 and TRBJ1-1. CDR3 size: 13 residues. The CDR3 protein is CASSLTRNTEAFF.

The CDR3 spells CASSHLLRQGADTQYF. The chain uses TRBV6-6 and TRBJ2-3; with no DNA, the TCRdb D assignment of TRBD1 cannot be verified. This CDR3 region has 16 residues. CDR1 and CDR2 from the germline V gene are MNHNY and SVGAGI (reference sequence).

Here the CDR3 reads CASSLVRQRAEAFF. V gene TRBV7-8 combines with J gene TRBJ1-1. Germline V gene sequence: CDR1 SGHVS, CDR2 FQNEAQ. CDR3 length: 14 residues.

The rearrangement uses TRBV4-2 and TRBJ2-2. The CDR3 length is 14 residues. Germline CDR1 and CDR2: LGHNA and YNFKEQ. This CDR3 is CASSQVFGDGELFF.

The chain joins TRBV28 to TRBJ2-7; as DNA is missing, the TRBD1 call by TCRdb cannot be tested. The CDR3 loop spans 15 amino acids. Germline V CDR1 and CDR2: MDHEN, SYDVKM. CDR3 sequence: CASSLLQGRPYEQYF.

By frequency, this clonotype registers medium-sized. The chain uses TRBV20-1 and TRBJ1-5; TCRdb returns TRBD1, unconfirmable since there is no DNA. There are 14 residues in the CDR3. Germline V gene data show CDR1 as DFQATT and CDR2 as SNEGSKA (reference sequence). The CDR3 loop reads CSAEDRVGGQPQHF.

The rearrangement uses TRBV20-1 and TRBJ2-3; the TRBD2 assignment by TCRdb is unverifiable without DNA. CDR3 length: 16 amino acids. The V gene's germline CDR1 is DFQATT and CDR2 SNEGSKA (reference sequence). CDR3 residues: CSASELAGGPTDTQYF.

This chain joins TRBV4-3 and TRBJ1-2; checking the TCRdb D call of TRBD1 is not possible without DNA. The CDR3 is 15 amino acids. Germline CDR1 LGHNA, CDR2 YSLEER. CDR3: CASSQDNDRRYGYTF.

The chain is built from TRBV12-3 or TRBV12-4 and TRBJ1-5. The CDR3 sequence is 14 residues long. CDR3 in amino acids: CASTSEGGDQPQHF.

The chain joins TRBV28 to TRBJ1-4; TCRdb selects TRBD1, and the lack of DNA leaves this call unchecked. Germline CDR1 is MDHEN and CDR2 is SYDVKM. The CDR3 is 15 residues long. This CDR3 is CASNPTGYLDEKLFF.